This TCR beta chain was identified during a study of T cell responses to AZD1222 COVID-19 vaccine. Study outcomes and limitations: Recipients of two AZD1222 doses showed rising Spike-specific TCR breadth and depth. None of the repertoires were sampled until the peak T cell response had passed. The donors showed a predominance of white British ancestry and of females, with possible underestimation of clonal diversity.

Produced via immunoSEQ multiplex PCR; TCRdb's table is partial and in-frame only. The sample has over 75,000 clones, roughly 90% seen once. Looked up from germline, CDR1 is SSHAT and CDR2 is FNYEAQ (reference sequence). The CDR3 runs to 13 residues. Remarks on this clone: The antigen remains undetermined. One end of the junction is discordant with germline, which a read error may explain.

The sample in question was peripheral blood, obtained on day 0 of AZD1222 vaccination. V usage is TRBV7-7 and J usage is TRBJ1-1; 9 bases fit TRBD1. This TCR was recovered from an adult in good health. The CDR3 bases are TGTGCTAGCAGCAGGACAGGGGAAACTGAAGCTTTCTTT. This translates into CASSRTGETEAFF.